Below, one T cell receptor (beta chain) is given with its context. Its antigen is not known. This specimen comes from a study of radiotherapy plus CTLA-4 blockade in lung cancer. Overall study: Objective responses occurred in 18% of patients; around 30% had disease control.

The method was immunoSEQ multiplex PCR; TCRdb's version includes in-frame clones alone and lacks a portion of them. Found here are roughly 120,000 clones, about four fifths of them singletons; the top ten hold about 5%. Per the germline V gene, CDR1 is LNHDA and CDR2 is SQIVND (reference sequence). The CDR3 extends over 15 amino acids. V trimming: 4 bases; J trimming: 7 bases; junction bases outside the gene matches: 8. Focal radiation plus CTLA-4 blockade with ipilimumab was administered to patients who had chemo-refractory metastatic non-small-cell lung cancer. General study findings and limits: In blood, after radiotherapy plus ipilimumab, tumor-derived TCR clones expanded. Alongside interferon-beta, early blood T cell clone dynamics were reportedly the best predictor of response.

The chain couples TRBV19 to TRBJ2-1; 9 nucleotides line up with TRBD2. This receptor was obtained from a human donor with non-small cell lung cancer who had a partial response to radiotherapy plus ipilimumab. Sequenced here: peripheral blood, sampled from a patient treated with radiotherapy plus ipilimumab. This chain's CDR3 is CASSNGGRALNEQFF. The CDR3 region has the DNA TGTGCCAGTAGTAACGGCGGGAGGGCCTTAAATGAGCAGTTCTTC. The entire variable domain, with the rest obtained from reference TRBV19 and TRBJ2-1, is as follows: DGGITQSPKYLFRKEGQNVTLSCEQNLNHDAMYWYRQDPGQGLRLIYYSQIVNDFQKGDIAEGYSVSREKKESFPLTVTSAQKNPTAFYLCASSNGGRALNEQFFGPGTRLTVL.